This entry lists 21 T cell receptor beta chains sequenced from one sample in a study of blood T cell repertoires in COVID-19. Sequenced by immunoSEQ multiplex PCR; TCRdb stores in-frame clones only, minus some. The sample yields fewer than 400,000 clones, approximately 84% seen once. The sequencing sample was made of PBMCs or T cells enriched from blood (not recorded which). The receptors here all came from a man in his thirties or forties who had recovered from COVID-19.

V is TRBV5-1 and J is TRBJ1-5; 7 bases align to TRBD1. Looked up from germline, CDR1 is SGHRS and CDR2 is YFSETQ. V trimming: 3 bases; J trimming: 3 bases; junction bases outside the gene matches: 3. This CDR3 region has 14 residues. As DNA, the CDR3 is TGCGCCAGCAGCTCACAGGGGCTCAATCAGCCCCAGCATTTT. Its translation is CASSSQGLNQPQHF. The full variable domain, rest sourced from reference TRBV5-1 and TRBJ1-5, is KAGVTQTPRYLIKTRGQQVTLSCSPISGHRSVSWYQQTPGQGLQFLFEYFSETQRNKGNFPGRFSGRQFSNSRSEMNVSTLELGDSALYLCASSSQGLNQPQHFGDGTRLSIL.

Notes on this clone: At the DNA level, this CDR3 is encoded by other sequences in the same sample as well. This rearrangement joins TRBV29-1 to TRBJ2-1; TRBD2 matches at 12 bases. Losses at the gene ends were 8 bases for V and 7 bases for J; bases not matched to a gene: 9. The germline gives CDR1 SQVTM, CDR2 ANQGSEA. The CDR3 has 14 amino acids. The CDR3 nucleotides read TGCAGCACTTCTAGCGGGGGGGCGGGTAATGAGCAGTTCTTC. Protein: CSTSSGGAGNEQFF.

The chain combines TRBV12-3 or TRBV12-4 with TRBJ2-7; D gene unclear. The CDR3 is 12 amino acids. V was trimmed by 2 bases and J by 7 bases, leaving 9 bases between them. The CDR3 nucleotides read TGTGCCAGCAGTTTAAGCCGTCAAGAGCAGTACTTC. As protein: CASSLSRQEQYF.

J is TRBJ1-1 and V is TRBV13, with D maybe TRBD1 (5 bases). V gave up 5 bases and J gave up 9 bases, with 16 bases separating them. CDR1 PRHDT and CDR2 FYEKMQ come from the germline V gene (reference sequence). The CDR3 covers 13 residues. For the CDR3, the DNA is TGTGCCAGCAGCGCCAGGGTTTCGGTACAAGCTTTCTTT. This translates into CASSARVSVQAFF. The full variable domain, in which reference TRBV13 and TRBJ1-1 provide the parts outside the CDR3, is AAGVIQSPRHLIKEKRETATLKCYPIPRHDTVYWYQQGPGQDPQFLISFYEKMQSDKGSIPDRFSAQQFSDYHSELNMSSLELGDSALYFCASSARVSVQAFFGQGTRLTVV.

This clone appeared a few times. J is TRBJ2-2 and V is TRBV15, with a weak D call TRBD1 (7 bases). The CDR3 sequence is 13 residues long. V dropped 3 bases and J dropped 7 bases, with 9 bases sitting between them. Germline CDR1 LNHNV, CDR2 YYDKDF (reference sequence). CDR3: CATSRRDSGELFF. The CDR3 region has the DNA TGTGCCACCAGCAGGCGGGACAGCGGGGAGCTGTTTTTT. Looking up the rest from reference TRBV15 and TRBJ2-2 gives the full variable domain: DAMVIQNPRYQVTQFGKPVTLSCSQTLNHNVMYWYQQKSSQAPKLLFHYYDKDFNNEADTPDNFQSRRPNTSFCFLDIRSPGLGDTAMYLCATSRRDSGELFFGEGSRLTVL.

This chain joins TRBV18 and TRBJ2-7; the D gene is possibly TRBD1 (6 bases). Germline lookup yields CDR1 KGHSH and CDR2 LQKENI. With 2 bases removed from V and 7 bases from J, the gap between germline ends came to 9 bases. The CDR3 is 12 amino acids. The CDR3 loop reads CASSPTQGEQYF. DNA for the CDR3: TGTGCCAGCTCACCAACCCAGGGGGAGCAGTACTTC. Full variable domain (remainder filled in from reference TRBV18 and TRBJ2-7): NAGVMQNPRHLVRRRGQEARLRCSPMKGHSHVYWYRQLPEEGLKFMVYLQKENIIDESGMPKERFSAEFPKEGPSILRIQQVVRGDSAAYFCASSPTQGEQYFGPGTRLTVT.

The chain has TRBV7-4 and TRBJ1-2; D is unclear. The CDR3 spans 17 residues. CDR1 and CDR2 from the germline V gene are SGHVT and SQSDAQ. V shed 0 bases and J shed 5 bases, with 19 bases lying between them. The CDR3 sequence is CASSLARSPTTKYGYTF. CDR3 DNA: TGTGCCAGCAGCTTAGCCCGCAGTCCCACTACAAAATATGGCTACACCTTC.

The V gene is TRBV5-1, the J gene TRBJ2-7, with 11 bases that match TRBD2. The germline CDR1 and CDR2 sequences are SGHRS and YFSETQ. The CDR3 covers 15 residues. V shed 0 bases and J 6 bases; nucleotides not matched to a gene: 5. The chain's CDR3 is CASSLALAGDGEQYF. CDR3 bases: TGCGCCAGCAGCTTGGCACTAGCGGGAGATGGCGAGCAGTACTTC.

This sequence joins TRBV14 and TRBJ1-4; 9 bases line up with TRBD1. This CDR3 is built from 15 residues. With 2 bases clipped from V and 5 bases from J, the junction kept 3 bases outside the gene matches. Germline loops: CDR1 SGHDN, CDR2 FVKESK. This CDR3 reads CASSQLDRGNEKLFF. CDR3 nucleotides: TGTGCCAGCAGCCAACTCGACAGGGGGAATGAAAAACTGTTTTTT.

CDR3 residues: CASSLGAGPQETQYF. The CDR3 region has the DNA TGCGCCAGCAGCTTGGGAGCGGGACCGCAAGAGACCCAGTACTTC. The V gene is TRBV5-1, the J gene TRBJ2-5, with 7 bases lining up with TRBD2. This CDR3 is 15 amino acids long. Germline V gene lookup returns CDR1 SGHRS and CDR2 YFSETQ. V shed 0 bases, J shed 2 bases, and the junction held 4 bases outside the gene matches.

As DNA, the CDR3 is TGTGCCAGCTCACCGAGACAGGAGAGCTCCTATAATTCACCCCTCCACTTT. It specifies CASSPRQESSYNSPLHF. The chain couples TRBV18 to TRBJ1-6; D possibly corresponds to TRBD1 (6 bases). Trimming removed 3 bases from V and 0 bases from J, with 12 bases in between. This CDR3 has 17 amino acids. Germline values: CDR1 KGHSH, CDR2 LQKENI.

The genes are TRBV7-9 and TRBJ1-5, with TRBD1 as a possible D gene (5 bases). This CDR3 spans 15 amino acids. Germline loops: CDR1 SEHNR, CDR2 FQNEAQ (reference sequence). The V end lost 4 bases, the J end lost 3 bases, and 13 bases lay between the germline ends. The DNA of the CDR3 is TGTGCCAGCAGCTCTTCTCAGGGTTTCAATCAGCCCCAGCATTTT. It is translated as CASSSSQGFNQPQHF.

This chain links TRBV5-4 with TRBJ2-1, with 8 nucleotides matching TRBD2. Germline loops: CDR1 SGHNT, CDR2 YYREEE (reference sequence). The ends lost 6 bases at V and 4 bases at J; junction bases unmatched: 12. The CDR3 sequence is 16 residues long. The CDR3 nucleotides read TGTGCCAGCACCCCGGATAGCGGGACCATTTACAATGAGCAGTTCTTC. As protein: CASTPDSGTIYNEQFF.

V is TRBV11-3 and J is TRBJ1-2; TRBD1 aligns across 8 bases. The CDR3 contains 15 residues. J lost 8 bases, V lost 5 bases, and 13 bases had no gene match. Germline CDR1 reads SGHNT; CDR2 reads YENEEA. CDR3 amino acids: CASSPRARTGSGYTF. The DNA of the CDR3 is TGTGCCAGCAGCCCAAGGGCCAGGACAGGGAGCGGCTACACCTTC.

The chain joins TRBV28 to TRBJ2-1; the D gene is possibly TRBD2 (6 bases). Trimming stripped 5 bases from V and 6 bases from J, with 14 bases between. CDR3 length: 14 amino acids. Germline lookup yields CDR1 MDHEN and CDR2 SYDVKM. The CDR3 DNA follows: TGTGCCAGCAGTACGAGACTAGTAACCAATGAGCAGTTCTTC. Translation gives CASSTRLVTNEQFF.

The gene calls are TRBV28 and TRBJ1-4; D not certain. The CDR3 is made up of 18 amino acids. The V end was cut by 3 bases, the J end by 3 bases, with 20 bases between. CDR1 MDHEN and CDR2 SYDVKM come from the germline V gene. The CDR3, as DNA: TGTGCCAGCAGTTTCCGACGCAGCAGATGGGGAGCTAATGAAAAACTGTTTTTT. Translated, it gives CASSFRRSRWGANEKLFF.

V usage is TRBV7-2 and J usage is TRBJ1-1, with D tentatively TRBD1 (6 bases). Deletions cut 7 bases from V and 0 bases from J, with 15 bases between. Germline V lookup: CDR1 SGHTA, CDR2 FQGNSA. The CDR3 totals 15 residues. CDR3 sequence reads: CASNLTDRLNTEAFF. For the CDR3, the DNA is TGTGCCAGCAACCTCACGGACAGACTGAACACTGAAGCTTTCTTT.

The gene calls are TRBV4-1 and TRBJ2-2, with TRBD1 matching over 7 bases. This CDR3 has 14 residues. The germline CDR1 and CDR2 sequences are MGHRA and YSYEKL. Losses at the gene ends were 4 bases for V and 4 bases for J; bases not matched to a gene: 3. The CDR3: CASSRRDSTGELFF. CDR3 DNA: TGCGCCAGCAGCCGCCGGGACAGCACCGGGGAGCTGTTTTTT.

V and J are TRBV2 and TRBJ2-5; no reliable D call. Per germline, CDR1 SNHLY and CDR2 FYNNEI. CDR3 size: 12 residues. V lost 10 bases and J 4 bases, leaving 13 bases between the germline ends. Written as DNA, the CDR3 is TGTGCCACCCTCGAGAGGCCAGAGACCCAGTACTTC. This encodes CATLERPETQYF.

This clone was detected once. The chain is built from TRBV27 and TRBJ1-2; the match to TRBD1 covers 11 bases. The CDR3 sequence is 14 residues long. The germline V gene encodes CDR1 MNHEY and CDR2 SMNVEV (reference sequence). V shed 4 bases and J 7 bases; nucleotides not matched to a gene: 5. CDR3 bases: TGTGCCAGCAGTTCCGGACAGGGGGCCATTGGCTACACCTTC. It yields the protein CASSSGQGAIGYTF.

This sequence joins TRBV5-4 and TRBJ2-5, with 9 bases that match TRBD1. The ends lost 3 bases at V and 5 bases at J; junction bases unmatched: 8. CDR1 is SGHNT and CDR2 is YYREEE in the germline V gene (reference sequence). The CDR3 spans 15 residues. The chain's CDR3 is CASSSWTGEWETQYF. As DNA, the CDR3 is TGTGCCAGCAGCTCCTGGACAGGGGAATGGGAGACCCAGTACTTC.